These 9 T cell receptor beta chains share one sample of origin, sequenced in a study of cytomegalovirus exposure and HLA in healthy donors. Amplification used 60 Vbeta primers and 13 Jbeta primers. Produced via immunoSEQ multiplex PCR; TCRdb's table is partial and in-frame only. The table has fewer than 70,000 clones, just under 85% seen once. The material sequenced was PBMCs. These TCRs come from a man between 40 and 49 years old in good health and CMV-seronegative.

The CDR3 nucleotides read TGTGCCAGCAACAATTGGGGACTAGCGGGGAGAGAGACCCAGTACTTC. It specifies CASNNWGLAGRETQYF. The V call is TRBV5-6, the J call TRBJ2-5, with TRBD2 matching over 13 bases. Germline assignment: CDR1 SGHDT and CDR2 YYEEEE. The CDR3 runs 16 residues. The V and J ends lost 6 bases and 4 bases, in that order; junction bases with no gene match: 9.

J is TRBJ1-2 and V is TRBV10-2; D might be TRBD1 (6 bases). The germline V gene encodes CDR1 WSHSY and CDR2 SAAADI. Trimming removed 6 bases at V and 1 base at J, with 15 bases between. The CDR3 loop spans 15 amino acids. The CDR3 DNA is TGCGCCAGCAGCTCGACCCAGGGGTTTAACTATGGCTACACCTTC. Protein: CASSSTQGFNYGYTF.

CDR3 loop: CASSQSQGGQPQHF. CDR3 DNA: TGCGCCAGCAGCCAAAGTCAGGGAGGACAGCCCCAGCATTTT. The V and J genes are TRBV4-1 and TRBJ1-5; perhaps TRBD1 as D (5 bases). The V gene's germline CDR1 is MGHRA and CDR2 YSYEKL. The CDR3 loop spans 14 amino acids. The germline V and J ends were trimmed by 2 bases and 7 bases, with 12 bases remaining between them.

The chain carries TRBV7-2 and TRBJ2-3, with 10 nucleotides matching TRBD2. From germline, CDR1 is SGHTA and CDR2 FQGNSA. CDR3 size: 16 residues. The ends lost 1 base at V and 7 bases at J; junction bases unmatched: 8. The CDR3 region is CASSLGGLAGGHTQYF. Written as DNA, the CDR3 is TGTGCCAGCAGCTTAGGTGGTTTAGCGGGGGGACATACGCAGTATTTT.

The chain has TRBV5-4 and TRBJ1-2; tentatively, D is TRBD1 (5 bases). The CDR3 length is 15 residues. CDR1 and CDR2 from the germline V gene are SGHNT and YYREEE (reference sequence). V was clipped by 5 bases and J by 0 bases, with 14 bases between them. In DNA form, the CDR3 reads TGTGCCAGCAGATCTCAGGGTAGTGCTAACTATGGCTACACCTTC. It translates to CASRSQGSANYGYTF.

The chain recombines TRBV7-2 with TRBJ2-5; 9 nucleotides match TRBD2. Germline lookup yields CDR1 SGHTA and CDR2 FQGNSA. The CDR3 has 15 residues. Trimming took 2 bases from V and 0 from J; bases not matched to a gene: 1. The CDR3 loop reads CASSLTSGYQETQYF. CDR3 DNA sequence: TGTGCCAGCAGCTTAACTAGCGGGTACCAAGAGACCCAGTACTTC.

The rearrangement uses TRBV7-9 and TRBJ1-2; possible D gene TRBD1, 6 bases. The CDR3 runs to 14 residues. Germline V gene sequence: CDR1 SEHNR, CDR2 FQNEAQ (reference sequence). The V gene lost 1 base and the J gene lost 2 bases, with 8 bases spanning the gap. The CDR3, as DNA: TGTGCCAGCAGCTTAGGACAGGACAACTATGGCTACACCTTC. Translation gives CASSLGQDNYGYTF.

The V and J genes are TRBV9 and TRBJ1-4; no firm D call. CDR3 size: 13 residues. V was trimmed by 4 bases and J by 8 bases, leaving 12 bases between them. Per germline, CDR1 SGDLS and CDR2 YYNGEE. CDR3 residues: CASSPKVREKLFF. The CDR3 DNA reads TGTGCCAGCAGCCCGAAGGTGCGGGAAAAACTGTTTTTT.

This chain connects TRBV27 to TRBJ2-7; 8 bases are shared with TRBD2. The CDR3 sequence is 14 residues long. Germline-derived CDR1 and CDR2 are MNHEY and SMNVEV (reference sequence). Trimming at V came to 3 bases and at J to 3 bases, leaving 4 bases not matched to a gene. CDR3 residues: CASSFTGGLYEQYF. The CDR3 coding sequence is TGTGCCAGCAGTTTTACGGGGGGGCTCTACGAGCAGTACTTC.